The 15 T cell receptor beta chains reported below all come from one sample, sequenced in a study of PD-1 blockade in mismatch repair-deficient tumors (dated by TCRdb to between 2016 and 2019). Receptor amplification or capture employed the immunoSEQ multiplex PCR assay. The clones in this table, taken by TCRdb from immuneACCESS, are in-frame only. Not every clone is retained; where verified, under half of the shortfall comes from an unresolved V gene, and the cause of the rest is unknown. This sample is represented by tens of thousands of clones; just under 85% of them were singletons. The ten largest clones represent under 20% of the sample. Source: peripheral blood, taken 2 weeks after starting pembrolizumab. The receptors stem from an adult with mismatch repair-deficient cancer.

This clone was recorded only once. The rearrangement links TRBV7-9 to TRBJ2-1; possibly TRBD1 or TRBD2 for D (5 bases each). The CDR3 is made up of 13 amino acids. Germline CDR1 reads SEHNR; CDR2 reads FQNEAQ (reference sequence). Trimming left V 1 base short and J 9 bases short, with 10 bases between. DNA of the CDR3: TGTGCCAGCAGCTTAGATGGGGACCTTGAGCAGTTCTTC. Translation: CASSLDGDLEQFF.

CDR3 bases: TGTGCCAGCAGCCCGACAGGGAACACCGGGGAGCTGTTTTTT. Protein: CASSPTGNTGELFF. The V and J genes are TRBV7-9 and TRBJ2-2; D is possibly TRBD1 (6 bases). Germline V gene lookup returns CDR1 SEHNR and CDR2 FQNEAQ (reference sequence). The CDR3 runs to 14 residues. Deletions cut 5 bases from V and 1 base from J, with 8 bases between.

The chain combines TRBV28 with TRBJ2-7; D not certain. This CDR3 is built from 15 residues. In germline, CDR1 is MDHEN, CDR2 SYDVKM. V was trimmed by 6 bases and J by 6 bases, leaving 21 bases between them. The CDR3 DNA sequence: TGTGCCAGCAGAACCAACAGCGACCTCCCCGGCGAGCAGTACTTC. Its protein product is CASRTNSDLPGEQYF.

CDR3 in DNA: TGTGCCAGCAGCCAAGCCTGGGGTGTAGAGACCCAGTACTTC. Translating it yields CASSQAWGVETQYF. The rearrangement joins TRBV11-2 to TRBJ2-5; D remains ambiguous. Looked up from germline, CDR1 is SGHAT and CDR2 is FQNNGV. V lost 5 bases to trimming and J lost 4 bases, with 14 bases between them. This CDR3 spans 14 amino acids.

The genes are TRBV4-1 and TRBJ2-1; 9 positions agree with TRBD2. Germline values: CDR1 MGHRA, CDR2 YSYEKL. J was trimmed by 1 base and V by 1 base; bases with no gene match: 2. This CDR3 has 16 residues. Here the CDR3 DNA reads TGCGCCAGCAGCCAAGGGGCGGGAGGGTCCTACAATGAGCAGTTCTTC. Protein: CASSQGAGGSYNEQFF.

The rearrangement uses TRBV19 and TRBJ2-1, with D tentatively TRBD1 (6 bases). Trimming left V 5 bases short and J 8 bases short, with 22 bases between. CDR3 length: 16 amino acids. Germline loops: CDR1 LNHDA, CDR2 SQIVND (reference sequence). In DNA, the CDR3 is TGTGCCAGTAGTGTCTGGGGGCTAGCAGGAGGAGATGAGCAGTTCTTC. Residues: CASSVWGLAGGDEQFF.

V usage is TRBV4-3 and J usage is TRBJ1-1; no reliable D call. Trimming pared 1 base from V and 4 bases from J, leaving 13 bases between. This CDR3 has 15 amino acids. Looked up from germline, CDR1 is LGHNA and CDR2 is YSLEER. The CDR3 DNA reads TGCGCCAGCAGCCAAGGGGCTGGAGGGCGCACTGAAGCTTTCTTT. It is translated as CASSQGAGGRTEAFF.

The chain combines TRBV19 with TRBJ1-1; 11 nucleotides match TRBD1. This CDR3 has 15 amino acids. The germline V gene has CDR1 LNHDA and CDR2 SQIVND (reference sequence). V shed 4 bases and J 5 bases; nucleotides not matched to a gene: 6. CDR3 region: CASSTGQGAITEAFF. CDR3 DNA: TGTGCCAGTAGTACTGGACAGGGGGCGATAACTGAAGCTTTCTTT.

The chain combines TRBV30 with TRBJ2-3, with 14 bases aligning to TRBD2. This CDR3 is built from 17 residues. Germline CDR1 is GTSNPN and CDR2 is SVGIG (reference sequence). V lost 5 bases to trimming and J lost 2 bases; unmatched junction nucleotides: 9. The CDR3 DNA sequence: TGTGCCTGGTCGGGACTAGCGGGAGTCTTGGACACAGATACGCAGTATTTT. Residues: CAWSGLAGVLDTDTQYF.

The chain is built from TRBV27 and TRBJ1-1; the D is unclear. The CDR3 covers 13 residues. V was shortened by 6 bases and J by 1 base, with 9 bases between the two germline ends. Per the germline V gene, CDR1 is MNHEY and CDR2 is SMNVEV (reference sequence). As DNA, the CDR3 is TGTGCCAGCAGCCTCCAATGGAACACTGAAGCTTTCTTT. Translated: CASSLQWNTEAFF.

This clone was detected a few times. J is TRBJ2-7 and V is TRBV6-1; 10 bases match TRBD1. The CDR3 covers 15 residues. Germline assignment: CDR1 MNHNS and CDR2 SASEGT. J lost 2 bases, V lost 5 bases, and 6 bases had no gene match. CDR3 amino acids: CASSPSGTGAYEQYF. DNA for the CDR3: TGTGCCAGCAGTCCCTCCGGGACAGGGGCCTACGAGCAGTACTTC.

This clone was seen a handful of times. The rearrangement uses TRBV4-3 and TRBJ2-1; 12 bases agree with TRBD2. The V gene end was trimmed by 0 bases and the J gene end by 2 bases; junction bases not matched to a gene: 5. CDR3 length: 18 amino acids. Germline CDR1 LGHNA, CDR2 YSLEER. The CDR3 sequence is CASSQDGPSGRAYNEQFF. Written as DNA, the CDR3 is TGCGCCAGCAGCCAAGATGGACCTAGCGGGAGGGCCTACAATGAGCAGTTCTTC.

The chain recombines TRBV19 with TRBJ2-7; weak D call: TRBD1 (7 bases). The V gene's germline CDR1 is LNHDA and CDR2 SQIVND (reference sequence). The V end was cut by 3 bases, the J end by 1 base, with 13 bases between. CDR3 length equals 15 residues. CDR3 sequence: CASSIGGGYSYEQYF. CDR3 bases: TGTGCCAGTAGTATTGGAGGGGGCTATTCCTACGAGCAGTACTTC.

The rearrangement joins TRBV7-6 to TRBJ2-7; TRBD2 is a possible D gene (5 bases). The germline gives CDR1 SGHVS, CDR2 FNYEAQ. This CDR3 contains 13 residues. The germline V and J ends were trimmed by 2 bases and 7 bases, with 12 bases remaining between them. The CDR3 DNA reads TGTGCCAGCAGCTTACTGGCTGGGGAGGAGCAGTACTTC. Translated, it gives CASSLLAGEEQYF.

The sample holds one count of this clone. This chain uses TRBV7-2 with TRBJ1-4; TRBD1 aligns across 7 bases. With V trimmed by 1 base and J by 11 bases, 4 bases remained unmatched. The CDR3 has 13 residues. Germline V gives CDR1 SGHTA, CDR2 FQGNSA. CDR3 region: CASSLVSGGKLFF. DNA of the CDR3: TGTGCCAGCAGCTTAGTTTCAGGGGGTAAACTGTTTTTT.